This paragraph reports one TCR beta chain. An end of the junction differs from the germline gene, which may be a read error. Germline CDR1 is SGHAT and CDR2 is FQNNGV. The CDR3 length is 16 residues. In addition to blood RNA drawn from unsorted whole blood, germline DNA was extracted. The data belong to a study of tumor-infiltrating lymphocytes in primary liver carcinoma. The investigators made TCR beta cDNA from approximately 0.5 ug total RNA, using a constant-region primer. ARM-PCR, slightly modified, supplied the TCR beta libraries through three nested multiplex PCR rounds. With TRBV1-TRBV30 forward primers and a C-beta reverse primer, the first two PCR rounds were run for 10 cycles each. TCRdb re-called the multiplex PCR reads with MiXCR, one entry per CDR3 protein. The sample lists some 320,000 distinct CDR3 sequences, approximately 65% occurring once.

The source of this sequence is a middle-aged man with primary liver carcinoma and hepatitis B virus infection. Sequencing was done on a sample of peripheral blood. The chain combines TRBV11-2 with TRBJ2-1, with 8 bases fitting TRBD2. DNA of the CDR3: TGTGCCAGCAGCTTAATGCCTAGCGGGCTTAACAATGAGCGGTTCTTC. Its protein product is CASSLMPSGLNNERFF.